This TCR beta chain is from a study of blood T cells in healthy people across ages. Trimming removed 1 base at V and 5 bases at J, with 11 bases between. This CDR3 comprises 15 residues. Germline V gene data show CDR1 as SEHNR and CDR2 as FQNEAQ (reference sequence). This clonotype was seen many times. Its antigen is undetermined. Broader study findings: Researchers report that TCR beta diversity correlated strongly with naive T cell percentage. For the donors, CMV status was unknown and possibly confounded expanded clonotype changes.

PCR was performed a second time for roughly 7 to 12 cycles using a sample-barcoded 5' primer and a J-beta primer mix. One entry per CDR3 protein, called by TCRdb with MiXCR from the 5' RACE reads. Among roughly 900,000 distinct CDR3 sequences listed, around 30% were seen once. The sequencing sample was made of blood. The clonotype comes from a woman of 80 years or more in good health. The chain uses TRBV7-9 and TRBJ1-4, with D uncertain. CDR3 protein: CASSLVQTKNEKLFF. The CDR3 DNA follows: TGTGCCAGCAGCTTAGTACAGACGAAAAATGAAAAACTGTTTTTT.